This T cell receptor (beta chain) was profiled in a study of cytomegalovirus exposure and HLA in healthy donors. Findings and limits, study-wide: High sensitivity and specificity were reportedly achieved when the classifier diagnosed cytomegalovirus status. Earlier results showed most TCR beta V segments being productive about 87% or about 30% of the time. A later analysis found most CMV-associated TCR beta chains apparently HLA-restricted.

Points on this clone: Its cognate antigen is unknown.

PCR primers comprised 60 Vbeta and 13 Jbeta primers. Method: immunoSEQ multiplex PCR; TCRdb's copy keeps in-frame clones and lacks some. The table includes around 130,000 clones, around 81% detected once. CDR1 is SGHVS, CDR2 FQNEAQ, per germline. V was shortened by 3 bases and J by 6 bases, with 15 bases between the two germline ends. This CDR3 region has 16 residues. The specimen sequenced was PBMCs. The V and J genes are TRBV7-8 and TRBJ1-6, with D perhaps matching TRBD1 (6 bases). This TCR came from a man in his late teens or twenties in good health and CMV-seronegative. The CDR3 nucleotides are TGTGCCAGCAGCTTGGCTGTTTCAGGGGCTAATTCACCCCTCCACTTT. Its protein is CASSLAVSGANSPLHF.